The rows below give T cell receptor beta chains drawn from one sample of a study of blood T cell repertoires in COVID-19. The repertoire was sequenced with immunoSEQ multiplex PCR; TCRdb's copy has only in-frame clones and lacks some. The sample lists tens of thousands of clones, 80% to 90% seen once, with around 4.5% in the top ten. Material for sequencing was peripheral blood. Receptors originate from a human donor in a cohort sampled during active COVID-19. CDR3s include the opening cysteine and the closing phenylalanine or tryptophan. Part of the rows lack a size; the others show once, few, many or a class for expanded clones.

>TRBJ1-4|TRBV6-5|14|NA
CASSSDRGSEKLFF
>TRBJ2-1|TRBV29-1|13|NA
CSVARTSGDEQFF
>TRBJ2-7|TRBV29-1|15|NA
CSVVPGQGPPFEQYF
>TRBJ2-7|TRBV5-1|13|NA
CASSLAGSYEQYF
>TRBJ1-6|TRBV30|14|once
CAWRRGQGGSPLHF
>TRBJ2-2|TRBV28|15|few
CASSLSSVRTGELFF
>TRBJ2-3|TRBV5-1|16|NA
CASSLVLNPGTDTQYF
>TRBJ2-1|TRBV19|14|NA
CASSTELAYNEQFF
>TRBJ1-3|TRBV28|14|NA
CASSLGGTGNTIYF
>TRBJ2-1|TRBV3-1/TRBV3-2|19|NA
CASSLLGLAGGPANNEQFF
>TRBJ2-1|TRBV5-4|15|NA
CASNSEWEPRGEQFF
>TRBJ2-3|TRBV4-2|17|NA
CASSPDPSGRAGDTQYF
>TRBJ2-2|TRBV7-8|16|NA
CASSLVAGLNTGELFF
>TRBJ2-7|TRBV24-1|14|NA
CATSDAGGSYEQYF
>TRBJ2-1|TRBV6-5|14|NA
CASSYFGTGGEQFF
>TRBJ1-4|TRBV5-1|14|NA
CASSREPSTEKLFF
>TRBJ2-2|TRBV28|15|NA
CASSSPPGGDGELFF
>TRBJ2-1|TRBV3-1/TRBV3-2|16|NA
CASSQQVSSPYNEQFF
>TRBJ1-6|TRBV28|14|NA
CASSLARGNSPLHF
>TRBJ2-1|TRBV28|11|NA
CASSLADEQFF
>TRBJ2-7|TRBV6-5|13|NA
CASRDRTGREQYF
>TRBJ2-7|TRBV2|15|few
CASSLGPGGSYEQYF
>TRBJ2-7|TRBV27|16|NA
CASSPGTSGLGYEQYF
>TRBJ1-2|TRBV13|15|NA
CASSWGTLVNYGYTF
>TRBJ1-2|TRBV5-4|13|NA
CASSLATGYGYTF
>TRBJ2-2|TRBV7-3|17|NA
CASSLNRLAGSTGELFF
>TRBJ2-7|TRBV7-2|16|NA
CASSPQGSTGSYEQYF
>TRBJ2-3|TRBV9|16|NA
CASSVDLADTTDTQYF
>TRBJ1-6|TRBV3-1/TRBV3-2|15|NA
CASSQDGGGRSPLHF
>TRBJ1-2|TRBV5-1|13|NA
CASSLEASGGYTF
>TRBJ2-1|TRBV4-1|16|NA
CASRQGLAGLYNEQFF
>TRBJ2-3|TRBV3-1/TRBV3-2|14|NA
CASSAMTSADTQYF
>TRBJ2-3|TRBV6-5|15|NA
CASTLLAGGGDTQYF
>TRBJ1-1|TRBV2|15|NA
CASSGQGLANTEAFF
>TRBJ1-2|TRBV7-9|14|NA
CASSPWDRGFGYTF
>TRBJ2-7|TRBV6-5|14|NA
CASSYEEGSYEQYF
>TRBJ2-3|TRBV7-8|14|NA
CASSPYPGARTQYF
>TRBJ2-4|TRBV19|17|NA
CASSKSSGDLAKNIQYF
>TRBJ1-6|TRBV19|13|once
CASSARGNSPLHF
>TRBJ2-1|TRBV18|15|NA
CASSRGGSLNNEQFF